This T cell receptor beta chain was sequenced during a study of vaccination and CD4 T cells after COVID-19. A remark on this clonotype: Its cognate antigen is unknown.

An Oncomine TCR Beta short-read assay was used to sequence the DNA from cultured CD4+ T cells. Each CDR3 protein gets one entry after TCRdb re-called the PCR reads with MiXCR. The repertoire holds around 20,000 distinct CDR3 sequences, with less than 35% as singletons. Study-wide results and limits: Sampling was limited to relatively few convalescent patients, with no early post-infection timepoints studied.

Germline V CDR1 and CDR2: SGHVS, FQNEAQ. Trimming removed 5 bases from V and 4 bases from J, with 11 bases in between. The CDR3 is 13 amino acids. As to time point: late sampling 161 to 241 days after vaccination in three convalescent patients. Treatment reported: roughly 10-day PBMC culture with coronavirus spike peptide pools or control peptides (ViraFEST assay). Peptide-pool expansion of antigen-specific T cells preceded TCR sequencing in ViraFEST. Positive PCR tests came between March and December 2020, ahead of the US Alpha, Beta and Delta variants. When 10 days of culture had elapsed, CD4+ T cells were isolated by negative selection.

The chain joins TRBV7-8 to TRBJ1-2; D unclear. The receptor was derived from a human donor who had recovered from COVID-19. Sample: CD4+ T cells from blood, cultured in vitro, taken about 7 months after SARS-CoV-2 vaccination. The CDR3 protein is CASSRGVSYGYTF. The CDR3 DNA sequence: TGTGCCAGCAGCCGCGGGGTTTCCTATGGCTACACCTTC.